This T cell receptor (beta chain) comes out of a study of cytomegalovirus exposure and HLA in healthy donors. The assay was immunoSEQ multiplex PCR, and TCRdb's table has in-frame clones only and misses some. Of about 150,000 clones in the sample, 86% were seen once. CDR1 is SGHVS and CDR2 is FQNEAQ in the germline V gene. V lost 1 base to trimming and J lost 2 bases, with 11 bases between them. This CDR3 region has 16 residues. About this clone: Its antigen is as yet unknown.

General study findings and limits: The tendency of first-cohort TCR clusters to co-occur in the 120 or so validation repertoires emerged from a later analysis.

This chain joins TRBV7-8 and TRBJ2-2; D possibly corresponds to TRBD1 (6 bases). This clonotype was sampled from a man aged 18 to 35 in good health and CMV-seropositive. The material sequenced was PBMCs. The CDR3 DNA sequence: TGTGCCAGCAGCTTAGGGGTACAGGGAAACACCGGGGAGCTGTTTTTT. It is translated as CASSLGVQGNTGELFF.